Listed here are 13 T cell receptor beta chains from one sample, sequenced in a study of T-cell reconstitution after alpha-beta-depleted transplantation in children. For TCRbeta, the library was prepared with unique molecular identifiers. TCRdb reanalysed the PCR reads using MiXCR and keeps one entry per CDR3 protein. Here the sample spans around 800,000 distinct CDR3 sequences, roughly 15% being singletons. The sequencing here drew on PBMCs, mostly from graft donor cells, taken 360 days after TCRalphabeta/CD19-depleted stem cell transplant. Receptors were obtained from a male patient between 10 and 17 years old who had a stem cell transplant for acute lymphoblastic leukemia, so the T cells may come from the graft donor.

The chain employs TRBV15 and TRBJ1-4; TRBD1 might be the D (6 bases). The CDR3 extends over 15 amino acids. CDR1 is LNHNV and CDR2 is YYDKDF in the germline V gene (reference sequence). With 4 bases removed from V and 5 bases from J, the gap between germline ends came to 14 bases. CDR3 loop: CATSTLRGGNEKLFF. The CDR3, as DNA: TGTGCCACCAGCACCCTCAGGGGCGGGAATGAAAAACTGTTTTTT.

The chain links TRBV20-1 to TRBJ2-7; D not resolved. The CDR3 sequence is 14 residues long. Trimming shortened V by 6 bases and J by 5 bases, and 20 bases separated the two germline ends. Germline V CDR1 and CDR2: DFQATT, SNEGSKA (reference sequence). CDR3 nucleotides: TGCAGTGCCGTTAGGAATCATGTGGTCGACGAGCAGTACTTC. This gives the protein CSAVRNHVVDEQYF.

This clonotype was recorded a few times. This chain connects TRBV11-3 to TRBJ2-2, with 7 bases that match TRBD1. J was trimmed by 2 bases and V by 5 bases; bases with no gene match: 5. The CDR3 is 15 residues long. The germline V gene encodes CDR1 SGHNT and CDR2 YENEEA. CDR3 region: CASSRGTVNTGELFF. CDR3 sequence (DNA): TGTGCCAGCAGCCGTGGGACAGTCAACACCGGGGAGCTGTTTTTT. Combining the CDR3 with reference TRBV11-3 and TRBJ2-2 gives the whole variable domain EAGVVQSPRYKIIEKKQPVAFWCNPISGHNTLYWYLQNLGQGPELLIRYENEEAVDDSQLPKDRFSAERLKGVDSTLKIQPAELGDSAVYLCASSRGTVNTGELFFGEGSRLTVL.

This clonotype was seen only a few times. V gene TRBV4-1 combines with J gene TRBJ2-1, with 8 bases fitting TRBD1. Germline V gene lookup returns CDR1 MGHRA and CDR2 YSYEKL. With V trimmed by 6 bases and J by 1 base, 14 bases remained unmatched. The CDR3 loop spans 18 amino acids. The CDR3 is CASRTPGGRPDSYNEQFF. The DNA for the CDR3 is TGCGCCAGCAGGACCCCAGGGGGCCGACCCGATTCCTACAATGAGCAGTTCTTC.

The count of this clonotype is one. The V gene is TRBV24-1, the J gene TRBJ1-1; no reliable D call. The germline V gene has CDR1 KGHDR and CDR2 SFDVKD. Trimming stripped 7 bases from V and 5 bases from J, with 16 bases between. The CDR3 has 14 amino acids. CDR3 amino acids: CATSPARGSTEAFF. CDR3 sequence (DNA): TGTGCCACCAGCCCGGCGCGGGGAAGTACTGAAGCTTTCTTT.

This clonotype was seen only a few times. The V and J genes are TRBV10-1 and TRBJ2-7; D is unresolved. This CDR3 is built from 15 residues. V lost 2 bases, J lost 1 base, and 12 bases lay in between. Germline CDR1 is WNHNN and CDR2 is SYGVQD (reference sequence). This CDR3 is CASSEGRLQSYEQYF. DNA of the CDR3: TGCGCCAGCAGTGAGGGGCGACTGCAATCCTACGAGCAGTACTTC.

To note about this clonotype: Compared with germline, one end of the junction differs, possibly owing to a read error. The chain uses TRBV20-1 and TRBJ2-3; D is ambiguous. CDR1 and CDR2 (germline): DFQATT, SNEGSKA (reference sequence). The length of the CDR3 is 16 residues. This CDR3 reads CSANIPRAFSIDTQYF. The CDR3 DNA reads as TGCAGTGCCAACATCCCTAGGGCCTTTAGCATAGATACGCAGTATTTT.

Only a few counts were recorded for this clonotype. This chain joins TRBV5-6 and TRBJ2-1; TRBD1 agrees at 9 bases. With 1 base clipped from V and 14 bases from J, the junction kept 4 bases outside the gene matches. Germline CDR1 is SGHDT and CDR2 is YYEEEE. The CDR3 is made up of 12 amino acids. The CDR3 region is CASSLRGTGKFF. In DNA, the CDR3 is TGTGCCAGCAGCTTGAGGGGGACAGGGAAGTTCTTC. Full variable domain (missing parts from reference TRBV5-6 and TRBJ2-1): DAGVTQSPTHLIKTRGQQVTLRCSPKSGHDTVSWYQQALGQGPQFIFQYYEEEERQRGNFPDRFSGHQFPNYSSELNVNALLLGDSALYLCASSLRGTGKFFGPGTRLTVL.

The chain uses TRBV12-3 or TRBV12-4 and TRBJ1-5, with TRBD1 matching over 10 bases. With 3 bases clipped from V and 7 bases from J, the junction kept 6 bases outside the gene matches. This CDR3 is built from 15 residues. The CDR3 region has the DNA TGTGCCAGCAGTTTGGGGGGACAGGGGTGGCAGCCCCAGCATTTT. Translation gives CASSLGGQGWQPQHF.

Written as DNA, the CDR3 is TGTGCCAGCTTGGACTGGGGATACTTCGGGCAGTACTTC. Residues: CASLDWGYFGQYF. The chain links TRBV5-5 to TRBJ2-7; maybe TRBD2 (5 bases). The CDR3 contains 13 residues. The germline CDR1 and CDR2 sequences are SGHKS and YYEKEE (reference sequence). V lost 7 bases to trimming and J lost 9 bases, with 20 bases between them.

This clonotype was detected a few times. V and J are TRBV20-1 and TRBJ1-6; possible D gene TRBD1, 5 bases. The germline CDR1 and CDR2 sequences are DFQATT and SNEGSKA (reference sequence). The CDR3 runs 13 residues. The CDR3 nucleotides are TGCAGCGTGAAGCAGGGCGTAGGTTCACCCCTCCACTTT. Its protein is CSVKQGVGSPLHF.

This clonotype has just a few counts. The chain uses TRBV7-6 and TRBJ2-7; D may match TRBD1 or TRBD2 (5 bases each). V was pared by 4 bases and J by 4 bases, with 20 bases between. Germline CDR1 SGHVS, CDR2 FNYEAQ. This CDR3 is built from 16 residues. The CDR3 DNA is TGTGCCAGCAGCTCCCCAGTCATGGGGGTTCTGTACGAGCAGTACTTC. Encoded protein: CASSSPVMGVLYEQYF. The whole variable domain, filled in from reference TRBV7-6 and TRBJ2-7, reads GAGVSQSPRYKVTKRGQDVALRCDPISGHVSLYWYRQALGQGPEFLTYFNYEAQQDKSGLPNDRFSAERPEGSISTLTIQRTEQRDSAMYRCASSSPVMGVLYEQYFGPGTRLTVT.

The chain has TRBV13 and TRBJ2-3; D unclear. V was trimmed by 3 bases and J by 5 bases, leaving 12 bases between them. The CDR3 has 14 residues. Germline CDR1 reads PRHDT; CDR2 reads FYEKMQ (reference sequence). This CDR3 reads CASSFRVSGDTQYF. CDR3 coding DNA: TGTGCCAGCAGCTTTCGAGTCTCGGGAGATACGCAGTATTTT.